This TCR beta chain was obtained from a study of neurological immune-mediated disorders. Synthesis of cDNA was accomplished via 5'RACE employing 10-nucleotide random UMIs. TCRdb ran MiXCR on the 5' RACE reads and lists one entry per CDR3 protein. The sample holds about 33,000 distinct CDR3 sequences, 10% to 15% seen once. Study-level results: HTLV-1-associated myelopathy had the most TCR clonal expansion, and multiple sclerosis had the least, less than healthy controls.

V was cut by 2 bases and J by 0 bases, with 11 bases left in between. The germline gives CDR1 ENHRY, CDR2 SYGVKD. This CDR3 has 16 amino acids. Regarding time point: longitudinal time-point 2. On this clonotype itself: Its target is not known.

This chain links TRBV10-3 with TRBJ2-4; D perhaps matches TRBD2 (5 bases). The clonotype comes from a woman aged 40-49 years in good health. The specimen sequenced was PBMCs. DNA of the CDR3: TGTGCCATCAGTGAGCCCACCGGAGGAGCCAAAAACATTCAGTACTTC. Protein product: CAISEPTGGAKNIQYF.